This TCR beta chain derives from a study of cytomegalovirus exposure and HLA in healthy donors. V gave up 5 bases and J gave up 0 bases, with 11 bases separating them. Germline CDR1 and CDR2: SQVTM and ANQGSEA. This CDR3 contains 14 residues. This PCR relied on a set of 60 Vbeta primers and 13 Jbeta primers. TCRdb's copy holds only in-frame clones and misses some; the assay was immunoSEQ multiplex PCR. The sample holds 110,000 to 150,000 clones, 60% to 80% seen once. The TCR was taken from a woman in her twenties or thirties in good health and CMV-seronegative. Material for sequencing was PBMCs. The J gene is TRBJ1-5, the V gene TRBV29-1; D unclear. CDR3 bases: TGCAGCGTTCGGACGGGAAATAGCAATCAGCCCCAGCATTTT. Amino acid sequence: CSVRTGNSNQPQHF.